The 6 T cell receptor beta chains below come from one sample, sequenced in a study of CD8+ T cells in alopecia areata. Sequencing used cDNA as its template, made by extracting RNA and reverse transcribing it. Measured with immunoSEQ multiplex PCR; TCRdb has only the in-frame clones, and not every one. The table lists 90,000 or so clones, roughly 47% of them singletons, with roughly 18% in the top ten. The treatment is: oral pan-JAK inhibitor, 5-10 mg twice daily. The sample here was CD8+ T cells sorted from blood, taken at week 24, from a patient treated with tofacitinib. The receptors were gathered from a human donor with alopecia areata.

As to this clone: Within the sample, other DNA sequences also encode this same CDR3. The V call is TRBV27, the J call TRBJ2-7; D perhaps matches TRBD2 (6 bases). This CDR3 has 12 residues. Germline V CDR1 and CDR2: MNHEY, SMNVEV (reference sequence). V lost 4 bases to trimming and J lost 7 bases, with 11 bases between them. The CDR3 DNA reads TGTGCCAGCAGTTCCTTGGGGAGGGAGCAGTACTTC. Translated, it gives CASSSLGREQYF.

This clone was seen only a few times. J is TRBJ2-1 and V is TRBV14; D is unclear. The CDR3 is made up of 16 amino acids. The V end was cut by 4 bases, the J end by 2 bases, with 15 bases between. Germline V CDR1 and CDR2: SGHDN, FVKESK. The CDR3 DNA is TGTGCCAGCAGCCCGACCCGGCTGACGACCTACAATGAGCAGTTCTTC. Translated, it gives CASSPTRLTTYNEQFF.

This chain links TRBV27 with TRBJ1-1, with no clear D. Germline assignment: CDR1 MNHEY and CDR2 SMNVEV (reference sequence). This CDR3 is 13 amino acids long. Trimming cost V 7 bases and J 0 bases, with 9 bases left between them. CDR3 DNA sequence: TGTGCCAGCAAGGTCGCCGTGAACACTGAAGCTTTCTTT. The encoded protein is CASKVAVNTEAFF.

The DNA for the CDR3 is TGTGCCAGCACCCCCTCGGGACTAGCGGGACCGCAGTATTTT. It encodes CASTPSGLAGPQYF. The chain couples TRBV7-6 to TRBJ2-3; TRBD2 matches at 13 bases. Germline V gene sequence: CDR1 SGHVS, CDR2 FNYEAQ. This CDR3 spans 14 amino acids. Losses at the gene ends were 7 bases for V and 10 bases for J; bases not matched to a gene: 8.

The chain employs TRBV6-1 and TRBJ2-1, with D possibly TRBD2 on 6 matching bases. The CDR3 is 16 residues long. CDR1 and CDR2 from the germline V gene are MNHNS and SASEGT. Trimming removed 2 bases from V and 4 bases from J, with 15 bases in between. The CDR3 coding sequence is TGTGCCAGCAGTGAAATGGCGGCTAGCGTATACAATGAGCAGTTCTTC. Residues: CASSEMAASVYNEQFF.

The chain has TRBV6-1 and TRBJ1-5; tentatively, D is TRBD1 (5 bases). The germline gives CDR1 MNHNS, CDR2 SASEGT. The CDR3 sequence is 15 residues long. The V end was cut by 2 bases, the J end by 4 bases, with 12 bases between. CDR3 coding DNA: TGTGCCAGCAGTGAATATGAGGGGTGGAATCAGCCCCAGCATTTT. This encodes CASSEYEGWNQPQHF.